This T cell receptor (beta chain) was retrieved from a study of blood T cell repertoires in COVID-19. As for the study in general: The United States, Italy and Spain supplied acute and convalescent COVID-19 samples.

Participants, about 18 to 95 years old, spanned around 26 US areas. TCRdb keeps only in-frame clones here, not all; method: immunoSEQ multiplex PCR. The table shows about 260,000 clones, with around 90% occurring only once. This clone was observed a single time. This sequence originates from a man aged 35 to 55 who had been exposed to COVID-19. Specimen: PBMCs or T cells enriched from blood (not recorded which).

In nucleotides, the CDR3 is TGTGCCAGCAGCTTGGGTTCCGGGACAGGGGATTACGAGCAGTACTTC. This sequence encodes CASSLGSGTGDYEQYF. The chain has TRBV5-4 and TRBJ2-7; 10 positions agree with TRBD1. The CDR3 is made up of 16 amino acids. Germline trimming cut 0 bases from V and 4 bases from J; bases unmatched to any gene: 7. Germline CDR1 is SGHNT and CDR2 is YYREEE (reference sequence). The whole variable domain, remainder taken from reference TRBV5-4 and TRBJ2-7, is ETGVTQSPTHLIKTRGQQVTLRCSSQSGHNTVSWYQQALGQGPQFIFQYYREEENGRGNFPPRFSGLQFPNYSSELNVNALELDDSALYLCASSLGSGTGDYEQYFGPGTRLTVT.